What follows are 7 T cell receptor beta chains derived from one specimen sequenced in a study of CD8 T cells in ankylosing spondylitis. One entry per CDR3 protein, called by TCRdb with MiXCR from the 5' RACE reads. Found here are about 340,000 distinct CDR3 sequences, 20% to 25% of them singletons; the top ten hold over 10%. Sequencing was carried out using blood, either unsorted or a sorted T cell fraction (not recorded which). Receptors originate from a male donor with ankylosing spondylitis or in good health (not recorded which).

The chain carries TRBV7-8 and TRBJ2-5, with D unresolved. Germline V gene lookup returns CDR1 SGHVS and CDR2 FQNEAQ. This CDR3 is 14 amino acids long. V shed 2 bases and J shed 3 bases, with 10 bases lying between them. CDR3 residues: CASSLTRWEETQYF. The CDR3 bases are TGTGCCAGCAGCTTAACCAGGTGGGAAGAGACCCAGTACTTC.

Many counts were recorded for this clonotype. The V and J genes are TRBV20-1 and TRBJ2-3, with TRBD2 matching over 9 bases. From germline, CDR1 is DFQATT and CDR2 SNEGSKA (reference sequence). CDR3 length: 16 amino acids. V dropped 0 bases and J dropped 2; count of bases not matched to a gene: 6. Here the CDR3 reads CSARDMGGGVTDTQYF. CDR3 DNA: TGCAGTGCTAGAGATATGGGCGGGGGGGTCACAGATACGCAGTATTTT.

There are a few counts of this clonotype. This rearrangement joins TRBV5-5 to TRBJ2-7, with D perhaps TRBD1 or TRBD2 (5 bases each). Germline V CDR1 and CDR2: SGHKS, YYEKEE (reference sequence). Trimming took off 2 bases at V and 1 base at J, with 13 bases between the two ends. CDR3 length: 15 residues. The CDR3 is CASSFWGSPSYEQYF. The CDR3 DNA follows: TGTGCCAGCAGCTTTTGGGGGTCCCCTTCCTACGAGCAGTACTTC.

The chain uses TRBV7-9 and TRBJ2-6; D may be TRBD1 (5 bases). Germline V gene lookup returns CDR1 SEHNR and CDR2 FQNEAQ (reference sequence). V dropped 5 bases and J dropped 1 base, with 9 bases sitting between them. This CDR3 spans 15 amino acids. The CDR3: CASSPRVSGANVLTF. CDR3 sequence (DNA): TGTGCCAGCAGCCCCAGGGTATCTGGGGCCAACGTCCTGACTTTC.

This clonotype was observed a handful of times. The chain combines TRBV27 with TRBJ2-7, with D maybe TRBD2 (5 bases). Germline V gene data show CDR1 as MNHEY and CDR2 as SMNVEV (reference sequence). Trimming took 3 bases from V and 4 from J, leaving 10 bases between them. The CDR3 covers 13 residues. The CDR3 DNA is TGTGCCAGCAGTTTTGCCCGCGGGTACGAGCAGTACTTC. This encodes CASSFARGYEQYF.

The chain employs TRBV28 and TRBJ2-2; no reliable D call. In germline, CDR1 is MDHEN, CDR2 SYDVKM. The CDR3 loop spans 13 amino acids. V gave up 5 bases and J gave up 4 bases, with 8 bases separating them. DNA for the CDR3: TGTGCCAGCAGTCCCTCCATCACCGGGGAGCTGTTTTTT. Protein: CASSPSITGELFF.

This sequence joins TRBV3-1 and TRBJ2-7; 8 nucleotides match TRBD1. The CDR3 is 15 amino acids. The germline CDR1 and CDR2 sequences are LGHDT and YNNKEL (reference sequence). Trimming at V came to 3 bases and at J to 0 bases, leaving 4 bases not matched to a gene. The CDR3 loop reads CASSHGQGGSYEQYF. The CDR3 DNA reads as TGTGCCAGCAGCCACGGACAGGGAGGCTCCTACGAGCAGTACTTC.